A selection of T cell receptor beta chains follows, all from one sample in a study of blood T cell repertoires in COVID-19. The repertoire was sequenced with immunoSEQ multiplex PCR; TCRdb's copy has only in-frame clones and lacks some. The table records some 230,000 clones, approximately 85% of them present only once. Sequenced sample: peripheral blood. These receptors were taken from a man aged 40-50 years with acute or convalescent COVID-19. The CDR3 runs from the conserved cysteine through the conserved F or W. A D gene is named only where the DNA matches it firmly.

-,TRBV9,TRBJ2-7,CASSVGAGIYEQYF,TGTGCCAGCAGCGTAGGGGCAGGGATCTACGAGCAGTACTTC
TRBD2,TRBV7-2,TRBJ2-1,CASSPAGGGFYNEQFF,TGTGCCAGCAGCCCAGCTGGGGGGGGATTTTACAATGAGCAGTTCTTC
-,TRBV29-1,TRBJ2-5,CSVESRGTQETQYF,TGCAGCGTTGAAAGCAGGGGCACCCAAGAGACCCAGTACTTC
TRBD1,TRBV7-9,TRBJ2-2,CASSSTTYRGKDTGELFF,TGTGCCAGCAGCTCGACCACTTACAGGGGGAAGGACACCGGGGAGCTGTTTTTT
TRBD1,TRBV3-1/TRBV3-2,TRBJ2-7,CASSPTRTGGSYEQYF,TGTGCCAGCAGCCCGACGCGGACAGGGGGCTCCTACGAGCAGTACTTC
-,TRBV11-2,TRBJ1-2,CASSLLTQRANYGYTF,TGTGCCAGCAGCTTGCTCACGCAACGAGCTAACTATGGCTACACCTTC
TRBD2,TRBV5-1,TRBJ2-5,CASSSAGLGGETQYF,TGCGCCAGCAGCTCAGCGGGGTTAGGAGGAGAGACCCAGTACTTC
-,TRBV7-3,TRBJ1-5,CASSLTLNQPQHF,TGTGCCAGCAGCTTAACACTCAATCAGCCCCAGCATTTT
TRBD2,TRBV4-2,TRBJ2-5,CASSQEGSGRMQETQYF,TGTGCCAGCAGCCAAGAGGGGAGCGGGAGAATGCAAGAGACCCAGTACTTC
-,TRBV6-5,TRBJ1-1,CASSLDGRGNTEAFF,TGTGCCAGCAGTCTGGACGGACGGGGTAACACTGAAGCTTTCTTT
-,TRBV29-1,TRBJ1-2,CSAWTASRDYGYTF,TGCAGCGCCTGGACAGCTTCGCGAGACTATGGCTACACCTTC
TRBD2,TRBV3-1/TRBV3-2,TRBJ2-2,CASTPREGPGELFF,TGTGCCAGCACCCCTCGGGAGGGCCCCGGGGAGCTGTTTTTT